Listed below are T cell receptor beta chains from one sample, sequenced in a study of shared clonotypes between healthy human individuals. Profiled with immunoSEQ multiplex PCR; TCRdb holds only in-frame clones, not every one. The sample holds 1,400,000 or so clones, 98% seen once. Sequencing input: naive CD4+ T cells sorted from blood. The source of these receptors is a man in his thirties or forties in good health. Both conserved end residues are part of each CDR3. Fields, in order: clone size, J gene, D gene, V gene, CDR3 DNA, CDR3 protein. D genes are given only for firm matches. Not every row has a clone size; where given, it reads once, few, many or a size class.

clone_size: NA; j_call: TRBJ2-5; d_call: NA; v_call: TRBV5-6; cdr3_nt: TGTGCCAGCAGCGGGTCAGAAGAGACCCAGTACTTC; cdr3_aa: CASSGSEETQYF
clone_size: NA; j_call: TRBJ1-2; d_call: TRBD1; v_call: TRBV19; cdr3_nt: TGTGCCAGTAGTACCACAGGGGGCAAGGACTATGGCTACACCTTC; cdr3_aa: CASSTTGGKDYGYTF
clone_size: NA; j_call: TRBJ1-2; d_call: NA; v_call: TRBV9; cdr3_nt: TGTGCCAGCAGCCGGACTCCTGGCGATTATGGCTACACCTTC; cdr3_aa: CASSRTPGDYGYTF
clone_size: NA; j_call: TRBJ2-5; d_call: NA; v_call: TRBV9; cdr3_nt: TGTGCCAGCAGCGTAGAGTCGGGTGATTTAGGGACCCAGTACTTC; cdr3_aa: CASSVESGDLGTQYF
clone_size: NA; j_call: TRBJ2-2; d_call: NA; v_call: TRBV5-1; cdr3_nt: TGCGCCAGCAGCTTGTTGTGGCAGGACACCGGGGAGCTGTTTTTT; cdr3_aa: CASSLLWQDTGELFF
clone_size: NA; j_call: TRBJ1-1; d_call: TRBD1; v_call: TRBV18; cdr3_nt: TGTGCCAGCTCACGACAGGGGGCCTCGAACACTGAAGCTTTCTTT; cdr3_aa: CASSRQGASNTEAFF
clone_size: NA; j_call: TRBJ2-3; d_call: TRBD2; v_call: TRBV9; cdr3_nt: TGTGCCAGCAGCGTAGCAGCTAGCGGGGAAACAGATACGCAGTATTTT; cdr3_aa: CASSVAASGETDTQYF
clone_size: NA; j_call: TRBJ1-3; d_call: NA; v_call: TRBV5-4; cdr3_nt: TGTGCCAGCAGCTTGGCCTCGCCAGGGCCTGGAAACACCATATATTTT; cdr3_aa: CASSLASPGPGNTIYF
clone_size: NA; j_call: TRBJ2-1; d_call: TRBD2; v_call: TRBV5-4; cdr3_nt: TGTGCCAGCAGACCGGTAGCGGGAGGACAACACAATGAGCAGTTCTTC; cdr3_aa: CASRPVAGGQHNEQFF
clone_size: NA; j_call: TRBJ2-7; d_call: TRBD2; v_call: TRBV5-1; cdr3_nt: TGCGCCAGCAGCTCCGGACTAGCCCACGAGCAGTACTTC; cdr3_aa: CASSSGLAHEQYF
clone_size: NA; j_call: TRBJ1-2; d_call: TRBD1; v_call: TRBV2; cdr3_nt: TGTGCCAGCACGACCCGATGGGGGACAGGAGCTAACTATGGCTACACCTTC; cdr3_aa: CASTTRWGTGANYGYTF
clone_size: NA; j_call: TRBJ2-3; d_call: NA; v_call: TRBV5-1; cdr3_nt: TGCGCCAGCAGCGTCAGGCCAGGAACGGATACGCAGTATTTT; cdr3_aa: CASSVRPGTDTQYF
clone_size: NA; j_call: TRBJ2-7; d_call: NA; v_call: TRBV21-1; cdr3_nt: TGTGCCAGCAGCAAACCGCCAGGGGTCTCCTACGAGCAGTACTTC; cdr3_aa: CASSKPPGVSYEQYF
clone_size: NA; j_call: TRBJ2-5; d_call: NA; v_call: TRBV5-6; cdr3_nt: TGTGCCAGCAGCTTTCAAGGGATCAAAGAGACCCAGTACTTC; cdr3_aa: CASSFQGIKETQYF
clone_size: NA; j_call: TRBJ2-2; d_call: TRBD1; v_call: TRBV2; cdr3_nt: TGTGCCAGCAGGAGACAGGGGGCTAACACCGGGGAGCTGTTTTTT; cdr3_aa: CASRRQGANTGELFF
clone_size: once; j_call: TRBJ2-5; d_call: NA; v_call: TRBV6-1; cdr3_nt: TGTGCCAGCAGCCTCGGGACACTACAAGAGACCCAGTACTTC; cdr3_aa: CASSLGTLQETQYF
clone_size: NA; j_call: TRBJ1-1; d_call: NA; v_call: TRBV12-5; cdr3_nt: TGTGCTAGTGGTTTAAGGGATAGCACTGAAGCTTTCTTT; cdr3_aa: CASGLRDSTEAFF
clone_size: NA; j_call: TRBJ2-2; d_call: NA; v_call: TRBV5-1; cdr3_nt: TGCGCCAGCAGCCCGGGACAAGCCGGGGAGCTGTTTTTT; cdr3_aa: CASSPGQAGELFF
clone_size: NA; j_call: TRBJ2-2; d_call: NA; v_call: TRBV10-3; cdr3_nt: TGTGCCATCAGCCGATCTGCGAACACCGGGGAGCTGTTTTTT; cdr3_aa: CAISRSANTGELFF
clone_size: NA; j_call: TRBJ2-7; d_call: NA; v_call: TRBV5-1; cdr3_nt: TGCGCCAGCAGCTTTACAGGGAGTAATCCCTACGAGCAGTACTTC; cdr3_aa: CASSFTGSNPYEQYF
clone_size: NA; j_call: TRBJ2-1; d_call: NA; v_call: TRBV7-6; cdr3_nt: TGTGCCAGCACCCCGAGGGCAGGGGAGATGGGTGAGCAGTTCTTC; cdr3_aa: CASTPRAGEMGEQFF
clone_size: NA; j_call: TRBJ2-7; d_call: NA; v_call: TRBV5-1; cdr3_nt: TGCGCCAGCAGCCCCGGGACCCCAGGGGCCGAGCAGTACTTC; cdr3_aa: CASSPGTPGAEQYF
clone_size: NA; j_call: TRBJ2-7; d_call: TRBD2; v_call: TRBV19; cdr3_nt: TGTGCCAGTAGTATTACGAGCGGGAGAGGGACCTACGAGCAGTACTTC; cdr3_aa: CASSITSGRGTYEQYF
clone_size: once; j_call: TRBJ2-4; d_call: NA; v_call: TRBV7-9; cdr3_nt: TGTGCCAGCAGCTTAGGATTATCCAAGAAAATGGACATTCAGTACTTC; cdr3_aa: CASSLGLSKKMDIQYF
clone_size: NA; j_call: TRBJ2-7; d_call: NA; v_call: TRBV5-8; cdr3_nt: TGTGCCAGCAGCTATACGACCGGTGGCCCTAACTACGAGCAGTACTTC; cdr3_aa: CASSYTTGGPNYEQYF
clone_size: NA; j_call: TRBJ2-2; d_call: TRBD2; v_call: TRBV7-9; cdr3_nt: TGTGCCAGCAGCTCCCGGCTAGCGGGAGGGATCGGGGAGCTGTTTTTT; cdr3_aa: CASSSRLAGGIGELFF
clone_size: NA; j_call: TRBJ2-5; d_call: TRBD2; v_call: TRBV7-2; cdr3_nt: TGTGCCAGCAGCTTCCACTCTGGGACTAGAGAGCAAGAGACCCAGTACTTC; cdr3_aa: CASSFHSGTREQETQYF
clone_size: NA; j_call: TRBJ2-4; d_call: NA; v_call: TRBV19; cdr3_nt: TGTGCCAGTAGTACTGGGGGCGGAAACATTCAGTACTTC; cdr3_aa: CASSTGGGNIQYF
clone_size: NA; j_call: TRBJ2-3; d_call: NA; v_call: TRBV14; cdr3_nt: TGTGCCAGCAGCCAAGCAGGGAGGAGTAGAGATACGCAGTATTTT; cdr3_aa: CASSQAGRSRDTQYF
clone_size: NA; j_call: TRBJ2-2; d_call: NA; v_call: TRBV7-9; cdr3_nt: TGTGCCAGCAGCGCGATACCCCTCACAGGGATGAACACCGGGGAGCTGTTTTTT; cdr3_aa: CASSAIPLTGMNTGELFF
clone_size: NA; j_call: TRBJ2-1; d_call: NA; v_call: TRBV28; cdr3_nt: TGTGCCAGCAGTTTACAGGGGATCAGTCAGTTCTTC; cdr3_aa: CASSLQGISQFF
clone_size: NA; j_call: TRBJ2-5; d_call: TRBD1; v_call: TRBV7-2; cdr3_nt: TGTGCCAGCAGCGAAGGGACAGGAAAGTCCCAAGAGACCCAGTACTTC; cdr3_aa: CASSEGTGKSQETQYF
clone_size: NA; j_call: TRBJ2-1; d_call: TRBD2; v_call: TRBV25-1; cdr3_nt: TGTGCCAGCAGCCAAGTTCGGACTAGCGGGAGCCACAATGAGCAGTTCTTC; cdr3_aa: CASSQVRTSGSHNEQFF
clone_size: NA; j_call: TRBJ1-3; d_call: NA; v_call: TRBV30; cdr3_nt: TGTGCCTGGACCGAGGGTCAAAGTAGAAACACCATATATTTT; cdr3_aa: CAWTEGQSRNTIYF
clone_size: NA; j_call: TRBJ2-5; d_call: TRBD2; v_call: TRBV30; cdr3_nt: TGTGCCTGGAGTGTCCCCAGAGCGGGAGTAGGAGAGACCCAGTACTTC; cdr3_aa: CAWSVPRAGVGETQYF
clone_size: NA; j_call: TRBJ2-1; d_call: NA; v_call: TRBV6-5; cdr3_nt: TGTGCCAGTGGAGGGCCCGGTTCGCGTGAGCAGTTCTTC; cdr3_aa: CASGGPGSREQFF
clone_size: once; j_call: TRBJ2-3; d_call: TRBD2; v_call: TRBV7-9; cdr3_nt: TGTGCCAGCATGACTAGCGGGAGATCAGATACGCAGTATTTT; cdr3_aa: CASMTSGRSDTQYF
clone_size: NA; j_call: TRBJ2-3; d_call: TRBD2; v_call: TRBV5-1; cdr3_nt: TGCGCCAGCAGCTTGGGTTCTAGCGGGAGTGGCGCAGATACGCAGTATTTT; cdr3_aa: CASSLGSSGSGADTQYF
clone_size: NA; j_call: TRBJ2-1; d_call: NA; v_call: TRBV6-1; cdr3_nt: TGTGCCAGCAGTACCGGGTCCTACAATGAGCAGTTCTTC; cdr3_aa: CASSTGSYNEQFF
clone_size: NA; j_call: TRBJ2-1; d_call: NA; v_call: TRBV2; cdr3_nt: TGTGCCAGCAGTGCCCTAAGGGTCAACAATGAGCAGTTCTTC; cdr3_aa: CASSALRVNNEQFF